This TCR beta chain was sequenced during a study of blood T cell repertoires in COVID-19. As for the study in general: Acute and convalescent COVID-19 samples came from the United States, Italy and Spain. Nucleic acid was either cDNA or gDNA, and it came from T cells, B-cell-depleted T cells, or PBMCs.

This clone occurred once. In the original analysis: Amplification of reference gene primers was used by the study to estimate nucleated cell counts. Produced via immunoSEQ multiplex PCR; TCRdb's table is partial and in-frame only. The V and J calls and clone size were taken over from that table, and D and trimming were inferred from the DNA. The sample includes approximately 110,000 clones, just over 85% of them seen just once. Germline V gene sequence: CDR1 SGDLS, CDR2 YYNGEE. The CDR3 has 15 residues. V was clipped by 2 bases and J by 5 bases; unmatched bases: 7. Sequenced sample: peripheral blood. The sequence was collected from a woman aged 45-65 years with active or convalescent COVID-19. The chain recombines TRBV9 with TRBJ1-2, with 9 bases that match TRBD1. Here the CDR3 DNA reads TGTGCCAGCAGCGTTACAGGGGGCCTGGGATATGGCTACACCTTC. This encodes CASSVTGGLGYGYTF.